This TCR beta chain was obtained from a study of blood T cell repertoires in COVID-19 (dated by TCRdb to the early 2020s). As for the study more broadly: Collaborator samples came from the United States, Italy and Spain and covered acute and convalescent phases of COVID-19. Where available, HLA class I and class II types were taken from metadata supplied by the sample provider and were not determined by assay-based typing. Nearly every sample came with metadata listing a de-identified subject ID, COVID-19 status, age in years and sex. The material from the prospective study consisted of cDNA or gDNA derived from T cells, B-cell-depleted T cells, or PBMCs. The repertoires were made available in a free public database intended to serve as a resource for research on the immune response to SARS-CoV-2. The dataset comprised deeply sampled blood TCRbeta repertoires from subjects exposed to, actively infected with, or recovered from COVID-19. The samples were drawn from the first 160 participants of the ongoing ImmuneRACE study and from 1,254 subjects provided by 6 global collaborators.

Participants in the prospective study were aged roughly 18 to 95 years, lived in more than 20 United States geographic areas, and enrolled through a virtual design. To assign participants to cohorts, the prospective study relied on clinical history that participants themselves reported in a screening survey and a study questionnaire. Exposed participants were defined as having been in contact with someone with a PCR-confirmed or clinician-diagnosed COVID-19 case within 2 weeks of study entry. Mobile phlebotomists in the prospective study collected whole blood, serum and a nasopharyngeal or oropharyngeal swab from every participant. Over a roughly 2-month period, participants in the prospective study had the option of providing additional blood draws and questionnaires. Before DNA extraction, prospective study blood samples were shipped either frozen or at room temperature. The research as a whole found: How much clinical and demographic metadata was included differed by source and by participant, and the metadata was provided uncurated.

Reading from cysteine to phenylalanine, the CDR3 counts 14 amino acids. Only CDR3 DNA is held: 42 bases, read in frame from base 1. According to the germline V gene, CDR1 reads MNHNS and CDR2 reads SASEGT. V is cut by 3 bases and J by 6 bases, and the space between the germline ends is 14 bases. The immunoSEQ Assay, a bias-controlled multiplex PCR, was used to amplify TCRbeta CDR3 regions from genomic DNA. As for the authors' bioinformatics: Within the assay, amplification of reference gene primers was used to estimate how many nucleated cells each sample contained. Sequence reads were collapsed and filtered to measure the absolute abundance of every unique TCRbeta CDR3 rearrangement. For each sample, productive Simpson clonality was calculated by taking the square root of Simpson's diversity index across productive rearrangements. In its TCRdb copy, this immuneACCESS table keeps in-frame sequences only and misses some clones. Where compared with another copy, unresolved V genes explain less than half of these, and the others have no known cause. The V and J calls and the clone size are those of that table, but D and trimming were determined from the DNA. The sample has a few hundred thousand clones on record, about 88% of them singletons. Of the sample, approximately 6.6% falls within the top ten clones.

A note on this clone: The antigen this receptor binds is unknown. Per-base qualities were not stored, and no clone one base away is much larger.

In this chain, TRBV6-1 is recombined with TRBJ1-1, with TRBD1 tentatively as D gene (5 bases match). The receptor comes from a woman between 50 and 59 years old who had been exposed to COVID-19. Sequencing was done on a sample of PBMCs or T cells enriched from blood (not recorded which). Here the CDR3 is given as CASSEIGGVPEAFF. At the DNA level, the sequence is TGTGCCAGCAGTGAGATTGGGGGGGTTCCTGAAGCTTTCTTT.